This is a list of T cell receptor beta chains from one sample in a study of shared clonotypes between healthy human individuals. Generated by immunoSEQ multiplex PCR, the TCRdb table keeps only in-frame clones and is missing some. The sample lists approximately 2.3 million clones, over 90% occurring once. Material: naive CD4+ T cells from PBMCs. The receptor source for this set is a young man in good health. Some clones in this sample may be carry-over from other donors' samples. CDR3s include the opening cysteine and the closing phenylalanine or tryptophan. D genes are given only for firm matches. Not every row has a clone size; where given, it reads once, few, many or a size class.

clone size	J gene	V gene	D gene	CDR3 protein	CDR3 DNA
NA	TRBJ2-7	TRBV10-3	NA	CASGTLPYEQYF	TGTGCCAGCGGGACACTACCCTACGAGCAGTACTTC
NA	TRBJ2-5	TRBV18	NA	CASSPTREKTQYF	TGTGCCAGCTCACCAACCAGGGAAAAGACCCAGTACTTC
NA	TRBJ2-4	TRBV28	TRBD2	CASSFWSSGSSKNIQYF	TGTGCCAGCAGTTTCTGGTCTAGCGGGAGTTCCAAAAACATTCAGTACTTC
NA	TRBJ1-1	TRBV12-5	NA	CASGFWRTANTEAFF	TGTGCTAGTGGTTTCTGGAGGACAGCTAACACTGAAGCTTTCTTT
NA	TRBJ2-1	TRBV21-1	NA	CASREERAGGIIGEQFF	TGTGCCAGCAGGGAAGAGCGAGCGGGAGGTATTATCGGTGAGCAGTTCTTC
NA	TRBJ2-7	TRBV15	TRBD1	CATSIGQGAIYEQYF	TGTGCCACCAGCATCGGACAGGGGGCTATCTACGAGCAGTACTTC
NA	TRBJ1-4	TRBV5-5	NA	CASSLQTGSKLFF	TGTGCCAGCAGCTTGCAAACAGGGTCAAAACTGTTTTTT
once	TRBJ2-3	TRBV5-5	TRBD1	CASSSDREDTQYF	TGTGCCAGCAGCTCGGACAGGGAAGATACGCAGTATTTT
NA	TRBJ2-3	TRBV15	TRBD2	CATGAGGADTQYF	TGTGCCACGGGGGCGGGAGGGGCAGATACGCAGTATTTT
NA	TRBJ2-7	TRBV28	NA	CASSPPTGSTYEQYF	TGTGCCAGCAGTCCCCCCACAGGGTCCACCTACGAGCAGTACTTC
once	TRBJ2-5	TRBV18	NA	CASSPPGTRQYF	TGTGCCAGCTCACCTCCCGGGACCCGACAGTACTTC
once	TRBJ1-2	TRBV6-1	NA	CASSRQESSYGYTF	TGTGCCAGCAGCAGACAGGAGTCGAGCTATGGCTACACCTTC
once	TRBJ1-5	TRBV5-3	NA	CARSLKKWGDSNQPQHF	TGTGCCAGAAGCTTGAAGAAGTGGGGAGATAGCAATCAGCCCCAGCATTTT
NA	TRBJ2-1	TRBV12-2	NA	CASRLVGPTDSYNEQFF	TGTGCAAGTCGCTTAGTCGGGCCCACGGACTCCTACAATGAGCAGTTCTTC
NA	TRBJ2-1	TRBV28	NA	CASNPGGQYNEQFF	TGTGCCAGCAACCCTGGCGGACAGTACAATGAGCAGTTCTTC
NA	TRBJ1-2	TRBV19	TRBD1	CASMLGQGLNGYTF	TGTGCCAGTATGTTAGGACAGGGATTAAATGGCTACACCTTC
NA	TRBJ1-4	TRBV18	NA	CASSPGGIEKLFF	TGTGCCAGCTCACCAGGGGGTATCGAAAAACTGTTTTTT
NA	TRBJ2-3	TRBV30	NA	CAWSSRHAADTQYF	TGTGCCTGGAGCTCCCGCCACGCAGCAGATACGCAGTATTTT
NA	TRBJ2-5	TRBV30	NA	CAWNPQPGETQYF	TGTGCCTGGAATCCTCAACCGGGAGAGACCCAGTACTTC
NA	TRBJ1-1	TRBV7-2	NA	CASSARGLDTEAFF	TGTGCCAGCAGCGCACGGGGATTGGACACTGAAGCTTTCTTT
NA	TRBJ2-1	TRBV9	TRBD2	CASSVEAPEAGVHNEQFF	TGTGCCAGCAGCGTAGAAGCGCCGGAAGCGGGAGTTCACAATGAGCAGTTCTTC
NA	TRBJ1-2	TRBV5-1	NA	CASSLEAANYGYTF	TGCGCCAGCAGCTTGGAGGCCGCCAACTATGGCTACACCTTC
NA	TRBJ1-1	TRBV9	NA	CASSQDSNTEAFF	TGTGCCAGCAGCCAAGATAGTAACACTGAAGCTTTCTTT
NA	TRBJ2-7	TRBV28	TRBD1	CASSLPQGPTYEQYF	TGTGCCAGCAGTTTACCACAGGGGCCTACCTACGAGCAGTACTTC
once	TRBJ1-2	TRBV20-1	NA	CSASGTWGYTF	TGCAGTGCTAGTGGGACATGGGGCTACACCTTC
NA	TRBJ2-7	TRBV7-9	TRBD2	CASSRSGDSSYEQYF	TGTGCCAGCAGCAGGAGCGGGGACTCCTCCTACGAGCAGTACTTC
NA	TRBJ2-2	TRBV30	NA	CAWSVGLGFTGELFF	TGTGCCTGGAGTGTAGGGCTAGGATTCACCGGGGAGCTGTTTTTT
once	TRBJ2-7	TRBV6-1	NA	CASSEAVKQGPSYEQYF	TGTGCCAGCAGTGAAGCGGTCAAACAGGGTCCCTCCTACGAGCAGTACTTC
NA	TRBJ1-2	TRBV28	NA	CASSRQASHGGYTF	TGTGCCAGCAGCCGACAGGCGTCCCACGGTGGCTACACCTTC
NA	TRBJ1-5	TRBV19	NA	CASSSRINTVYQPQHF	TGTGCCAGTAGTAGCCGCATCAATACCGTCTATCAGCCCCAGCATTTT
NA	TRBJ2-1	TRBV28	TRBD1	CASSLRQGSSSYNEQFF	TGTGCCAGCAGTTTGAGACAGGGGTCAAGCTCCTACAATGAGCAGTTCTTC
NA	TRBJ2-3	TRBV6-1	TRBD1	CASKGANTDTQYF	TGTGCCAGCAAGGGGGCGAACACAGATACGCAGTATTTT
NA	TRBJ2-2	TRBV6-1	TRBD1	CASSEVPGGRTGELFF	TGTGCCAGCAGTGAAGTCCCAGGGGGCAGAACCGGGGAGCTGTTTTTT
NA	TRBJ2-5	TRBV2	NA	CASGSWLPQETQYF	TGTGCCAGCGGTTCTTGGCTGCCTCAAGAGACCCAGTACTTC